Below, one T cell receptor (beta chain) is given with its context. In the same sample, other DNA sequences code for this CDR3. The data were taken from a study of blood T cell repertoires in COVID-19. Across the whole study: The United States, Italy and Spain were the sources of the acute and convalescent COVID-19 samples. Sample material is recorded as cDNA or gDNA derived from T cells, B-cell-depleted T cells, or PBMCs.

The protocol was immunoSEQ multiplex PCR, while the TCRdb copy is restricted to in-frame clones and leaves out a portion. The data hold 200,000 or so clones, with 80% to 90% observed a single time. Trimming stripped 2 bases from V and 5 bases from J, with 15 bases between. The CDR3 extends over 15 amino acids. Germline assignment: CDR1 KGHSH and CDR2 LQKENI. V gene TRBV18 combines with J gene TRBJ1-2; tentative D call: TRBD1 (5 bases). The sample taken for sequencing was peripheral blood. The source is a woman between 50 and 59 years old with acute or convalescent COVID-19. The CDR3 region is CASSPDSLEWYGYTF. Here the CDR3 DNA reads TGTGCCAGCTCACCAGACAGTTTAGAATGGTATGGCTACACCTTC.